This TCR beta chain was identified during a study of T cell responses to AZD1222 COVID-19 vaccine listed by TCRdb under 2021. Notes on the research overall: AZD1222 recipients given second doses at about 4 weeks or at about 12 weeks were pooled, since spike-specific TCR depth and breadth were not found to differ between the two schedules. A total of about 240 trial participants underwent TCR sequencing, of whom some 210 received two doses of AZD1222 and 26 received two doses of the MenACWY control vaccine. Trial participants were enrolled by age into subgroups of 18-55, 56-69 and 70-plus years, and around 150, 29 and 61 TCR-sequenced participants, respectively, were included in these subgroups.

CDR1 SGHAT and CDR2 FQNNGV were looked up in the germline V gene. From its cysteine to its phenylalanine, the CDR3 spans 19 amino acids. Solely the CDR3 DNA is kept, with 57 bases framed from the first base. Trimming leaves V shorter by 5 bases and J shorter by 4 bases, with the junction holding 17 bases beyond the gene matches. What the study reported, not specific to this receptor: Reportedly, almost half of the unique spike-specific TCRs recognized epitopes lying outside the regions that are mutated in the B.1.351 and B.1.1.7 variants. No day 14 peak-response samples were available, so repertoires were characterized only after the peak T cell response. Most participants were white British and females outnumbered males, and the authors suggested that clonal diversity may have been underestimated. Conclusions about previously exposed vaccinees were limited because only six or seven AZD1222 recipients were SARS-CoV-2 seropositive at baseline. In the small 56-69-year group, the increase in depth fell short of significance, most likely because of low power. The whole spike protein was spanned by vaccine-associated CD4 TCRs, and dominant responses were seen in regions 160-218 and 743-854. Spike-specific TCR breadth and depth rose significantly after two AZD1222 doses compared with day 0 and with MenACWY recipients.

This clone was picked up one time. Its antigen has not been determined. The input lacks base qualities; no much larger clone sits a single base away. The CDR3 regions of human TCRbeta chains were analyzed by immunosequencing. As for the authors' bioinformatics: TCRs in the repertoires were compared against a reference library of SARS-CoV-2-specific TCRs that had been generated with the MIRA antigen-specificity platform. Breadth was defined as the fraction of unique TCRs that were SARS-CoV-2-associated. Depth was defined as the fraction of total T cells that were SARS-CoV-2-associated. Using the MIRA data, each spike-specific TCR was mapped to the spike region that the TCR reacts to and placed in a CD4 or CD8 class. Log10-transformed breadth and depth values were compared by one-way ANOVA with Sidak's multiple comparisons tests. The immuneACCESS repertoire file appears here via TCRdb, limited to in-frame rearrangements. These files lack a portion of the clones; in checked studies, under half of the deficit traces to unresolved V genes, and the cause of the others is not known. V and J calls and clone size follow that table, whereas D and trimming were derived from the DNA. The sample table shows tens of thousands of clones, and 88% are seen once. 9.5% to 13% of the sample is in the top ten clones.

The sample's time point label is to be understood as: baseline before first vaccination. Samples from vaccinated people were obtained from the UK trials COV001 and COV002, which included a single-blind randomized controlled phase 2/3 trial of AZD1222 (ChAdOx1 nCoV-19) in healthy adults. For TCRbeta chain sequencing, PBMC samples were collected from trial participants at day 0 and at day 28 after the second dose. The sequencing used peripheral blood, collected on day 0 of AZD1222 vaccination. This clonotype originated in an adult in good health. Here the chain combines TRBV11-2 and TRBJ2-1, with TRBD2 identical over 10 junction bases. CDR3 reads: CASSLGGTSVKTTYNEQFF. The nucleotide sequence is given as TGTGCCAGCAGCCTGGGGGGGACTAGCGTAAAAACAACTTACAATGAGCAGTTCTTC.